This TCR beta chain emerged from a study of blood T cell repertoires in COVID-19. V dropped 0 bases and J dropped 0 bases, with 9 bases sitting between them. The CDR3 consists of 15 residues. Germline lookup yields CDR1 SGDLS and CDR2 YYNGEE. TCRdb's copy holds only in-frame clones and misses some; the assay was immunoSEQ multiplex PCR. The table lists about 400,000 clones, roughly 85% of them singletons. The sequence came from a woman aged 18-29 years with acute COVID-19. The genes are TRBV9 and TRBJ1-2; TRBD1 is a possible D gene (5 bases). The sample was PBMCs or T cells enriched from blood (not recorded which). CDR3: CASSVATTANYGYTF. The CDR3 bases are TGTGCCAGCAGCGTAGCTACGACAGCTAACTATGGCTACACCTTC.